The 4 T cell receptor beta chains presented below share a single source sample, sequenced in a study of OX40 agonist ivuxolimab in advanced cancers. Sequenced by immunoSEQ multiplex PCR; TCRdb stores in-frame clones only, minus some. The top ten hold about 2.7% of the sample, which has roughly 80,000 clones, approximately 80% seen once. The sequencing used CD4+ or CD8+ T cells sorted from blood, collected in a trial of the OX40 agonist ivuxolimab. The receptors here all came from an adult with an advanced solid tumor such as melanoma, head and neck, liver or kidney cancer.

This sequence joins TRBV27 and TRBJ1-5, with 7 bases identical to TRBD1. Germline assignment: CDR1 MNHEY and CDR2 SMNVEV (reference sequence). The ends lost 8 bases at V and 6 bases at J; junction bases unmatched: 7. The CDR3 is 13 amino acids. The CDR3 nucleotides are TGTGCCAGCGGACAGGAAAGAGGTCAGCCCCAGCATTTT. Its protein is CASGQERGQPQHF.

This sequence joins TRBV6-5 and TRBJ2-3; TRBD1 agrees at 7 bases. V was clipped by 6 bases and J by 2 bases; unmatched bases: 5. The CDR3 runs to 14 residues. Germline CDR1 MNHEY, CDR2 SVGAGI. The CDR3 DNA follows: TGTGCCAGCAGCTGGGACAGACTCACAGATACGCAGTATTTT. Encoded protein: CASSWDRLTDTQYF.

This rearrangement joins TRBV29-1 to TRBJ2-5, with D hard to call. This CDR3 contains 11 residues. V dropped 4 bases and J dropped 4 bases, with 7 bases sitting between them. Germline loops: CDR1 SQVTM, CDR2 ANQGSEA. The CDR3 DNA reads TGCAGCGTTGTTCAAACAGAGACCCAGTACTTC. Amino acid sequence: CSVVQTETQYF.

This rearrangement joins TRBV4-2 to TRBJ2-1; TRBD1 agrees at 8 bases. V lost 2 bases and J lost 5; bases outside the gene matches: 8. Germline CDR1 LGHNA, CDR2 YNFKEQ. The CDR3 totals 16 residues. CDR3 amino acids: CASSQPDRGADNEQFF. The CDR3 nucleotides are TGTGCCAGCAGCCAACCCGACAGGGGTGCTGACAATGAGCAGTTCTTC.